Detailed here is one TCR beta chain. The antigen this receptor binds is unknown. It has no much larger one-base neighbor in the sample; base qualities were not kept. Patients with autoimmune disease history or receiving systemic immunosuppression were excluded from the trial. Peripheral blood for TCR sequencing was collected from all dose cohorts at baseline, on cycle 4 day 1, and on cycle 7 day 1. Samples came from an open-label, multicenter, first-in-human phase I dose-escalation trial of ivuxolimab. Adults with locally advanced or metastatic melanoma, renal cell carcinoma, hepatocellular carcinoma or head and neck squamous cell carcinoma were enrolled in the trial. Before TCR sequencing, CD4+ T cells and CD8+ T cells were sorted from peripheral blood as separate populations. This sample was included in a study of OX40 agonist ivuxolimab in advanced cancers. Notes on the research overall: The costimulatory receptor OX40 (CD134) was targeted by ivuxolimab, a fully human IgG2 agonistic monoclonal antibody. Intravenous ivuxolimab was administered to patients every 2 weeks at six dose levels: 0.01, 0.1, 0.3, 1.5, 3 and 10 mg/kg. Of the roughly 50 dose-escalation patients, hepatocellular carcinoma was present in roughly 19, melanoma in around 15, renal cell carcinoma in 9 and head and neck cancer in 9. In the dose-escalation cohort, more than 75% of patients were male, and the mean age was roughly 60 years, with a range of roughly 20 to 85. Patients were allowed to have had prior anti-PD-1, anti-PD-L1 or anti-CTLA-4 therapy, and more than 30% of the dose-escalation patients had previously received checkpoint inhibitors. Partial responses were achieved by three dose-escalation patients, of whom one had hepatocellular carcinoma and two had cutaneous melanoma. Peripheral TCRbeta sequencing was intended to test whether TCR sequence diversity was altered and clonal T-cell expansion was caused by ivuxolimab. The paper covers the monotherapy dose-escalation part of the phase I ivuxolimab trial, which included N ≈ 50 patients. The full study reports these points: At doses of 0.1 to 3.0 mg/kg, clonal expansion of both CD4+ and CD8+ blood T cells was observed from baseline to week 6. In partial responders in the 0.1-3.0 mg/kg groups, normalized peripheral clonal expansion was found to be among the lowest, especially among CD8+ T cells. Low levels of normalized T-cell clonal expansion were also seen in some patients who did not respond. Which antigens the clonally expanded peripheral T cells were specific for was not determined. After ivuxolimab, expanded clones were on average more numerous among CD8+ T cells than among CD4+ T cells.

Genomic DNA was isolated from the sorted cells so that the TCRbeta CDR3 region could be sequenced. The immunoSEQ Assay was used to sequence the TCRbeta CDR3 regions. TCRdb took this table from immuneACCESS and kept in-frame rearrangements with V and J called. Such tables lack part of the clones; where checked against another copy, unresolved V genes explain under half of the gap, and the rest is unexplained. Recorded for this sample are 92,000 or so clones; about 84% of them occurred a single time. Of the sample, approximately 5.5% falls within the top ten clones. Its CDR3 holds 18 amino acids, cysteine through phenylalanine. Kept here is only the CDR3 DNA, which spans 54 bases and is read in frame from base 1. Trimming accounts for 5 bases at V and 2 bases at J, while the number of junction bases matched to no gene is 15.

Sequenced here: CD4+ or CD8+ T cells sorted from blood, sampled in a trial of the OX40 agonist ivuxolimab. This receptor was taken from an adult with an advanced solid tumor such as melanoma, head and neck, liver or kidney cancer. This sequence uses TRBV5-3 and TRBJ2-2; 7 of the junction bases match TRBD1. TRBV5-3 is given ORF status, its function remaining uncertain. The nucleotides are TGTGCCAGAAGATCCGGCCCACAGGGACAGAGCAACACCGGGGAGCTGTTTTTT. This encodes CARRSGPQGQSNTGELFF.